Reported below is one T cell receptor (beta chain). Its antigen is currently unknown. TCRdb re-called the reads with MiXCR, one entry per CDR3 protein. This table has about 310,000 distinct CDR3 sequences, 20% to 30% appearing once. This entry is derived from a study of T cell repertoires in cytomegalovirus infection. Across the whole study: Recently identified HLA-C-restricted CMV epitopes were among the peptides used. Indicated by public TCR beta signatures were CMV infection and matching HLA type. Study observations and caveats: Clonotypes of TCR beta that were HLA-C-restricted and CMV-specific dominated the ex vivo response.

V dropped 5 bases and J dropped 9 bases, with 17 bases sitting between them. The germline V gene has CDR1 SGHVS and CDR2 FQNEAQ. The CDR3 contains 14 residues. This rearrangement joins TRBV7-8 to TRBJ2-1, with D possibly matching TRBD2 (5 bases). Sample: cultured PBMCs, taken from culture after CMV antigen stimulation. The clonotype comes from a human donor in good health (CMV status not recorded). Some clones in this sample may be carry-over from other donors' samples. The CDR3 coding sequence is TGTGCCAGCAGCACCGGACCGGGTGGAGGTGAGCAGTTCTTC. Encoded protein: CASSTGPGGGEQFF.